This T cell receptor (beta chain) is from a study of blood T cell repertoires in COVID-19. In the study overall: There were acute and convalescent COVID-19 samples, and they came from the United States, Italy and Spain. From T cells, B-cell-depleted T cells, or PBMCs came the material, which was cDNA or gDNA.

The V end lost 1 base, the J end lost 3 bases, and 17 bases lay between the germline ends. The length of the CDR3 is 16 residues. Germline loops: CDR1 SGHRS, CDR2 YFSETQ. Seattle patient enrollment occurred during active infection, with longitudinal follow-up thereafter. Original data processing: From reference gene primer amplification, estimates of nucleated cell counts were derived. Assay used: immunoSEQ multiplex PCR; TCRdb lists only in-frame clones, some missing. V and J calls and clone size follow that table, whereas D and trimming were derived from the DNA. The table includes some 300,000 clones, 86% detected once.

What was sequenced was peripheral blood. This chain joins TRBV5-1 and TRBJ2-7; D possibly corresponds to TRBD1 (6 bases). The TCR sequence derives from a woman aged 70-85 years with COVID-19, enrolled during active disease. For the CDR3, the DNA is TGCGCCAGCAGCTTGCGAGCTACAGGGCCTAACTACGAGCAGTACTTC. Residues: CASSLRATGPNYEQYF.